This entry lists 12 T cell receptor beta chains sequenced from one sample in a study of OX40 agonist ivuxolimab in advanced cancers. Here immunoSEQ multiplex PCR was the method, and the copy in TCRdb shows in-frame clones only, minus some. The sample lists 77,000 or so clones; roughly 92% were seen once. Sequenced material: CD4+ or CD8+ T cells sorted from blood, taken in a trial of the OX40 agonist ivuxolimab. These receptors were taken from an adult with an advanced solid tumor such as melanoma, head and neck, liver or kidney cancer.

The chain combines TRBV11-2 with TRBJ2-7; no clear D gene. CDR1 and CDR2 (germline): SGHAT, FQNNGV. The V end was cut by 1 base, the J end by 2 bases, with 9 bases between. The CDR3 is made up of 14 amino acids. CDR3 residues: CASSLGVRTYEQYF. In DNA form, the CDR3 reads TGTGCCAGCAGCTTAGGTGTCCGAACCTACGAGCAGTACTTC.

J is TRBJ2-4 and V is TRBV9; unclear D gene. The CDR3 has 14 amino acids. The V and J ends lost 0 bases and 9 bases respectively, with 13 bases between them. The germline V gene has CDR1 SGDLS and CDR2 YYNGEE. The CDR3: CASSVGGDRTIQYF. DNA for the CDR3: TGTGCCAGCAGCGTAGGTGGGGATCGGACCATTCAGTACTTC.

V gene TRBV27 combines with J gene TRBJ2-1, with D hard to call. Germline-derived CDR1 and CDR2 are MNHEY and SMNVEV (reference sequence). CDR3 length equals 14 residues. V lost 3 bases and J 6 bases, leaving 12 bases between the germline ends. For the CDR3, the DNA is TGTGCCAGCAGTTTCATCGTCGCCGGCAATGAGCAGTTCTTC. Translated: CASSFIVAGNEQFF.

The chain has TRBV9 and TRBJ2-2; D is unresolved. The CDR3 contains 18 residues. In germline, CDR1 is SGDLS, CDR2 YYNGEE. The V and J ends lost 3 bases and 2 bases respectively, with 20 bases between them. For the CDR3, the DNA is TGTGCCAGCAGCGGCCCCGGCGGAGCAGGCCAAAACACCGGGGAGCTGTTTTTT. Translation gives CASSGPGGAGQNTGELFF.

J is TRBJ1-4 and V is TRBV28; D is perhaps TRBD1 (6 bases). V was cut by 6 bases and J by 6 bases, with 11 bases left in between. Germline lookup yields CDR1 MDHEN and CDR2 SYDVKM. The CDR3 has 13 residues. The CDR3 coding sequence is TGTGCCAGCAGAAGGGGGGGGGATGAAAAACTGTTTTTT. It specifies CASRRGGDEKLFF.

This CDR3 reads CASSSYGTGFVDEQFF. Written as DNA, the CDR3 is TGTGCCAGCAGCTCTTACGGGACAGGGTTCGTAGATGAGCAGTTCTTC. V and J are TRBV7-6 and TRBJ2-1, with TRBD1 matching 9 bases. Germline loops: CDR1 SGHVS, CDR2 FNYEAQ. The V segment lost 4 bases and the J segment 8 bases; nucleotides outside the gene matches: 12. The CDR3 has 16 residues. Together with reference TRBV7-6 and TRBJ2-1, the CDR3 gives the full variable domain: GAGVSQSPRYKVTKRGQDVALRCDPISGHVSLYWYRQALGQGPEFLTYFNYEAQQDKSGLPNDRFSAERPEGSISTLTIQRTEQRDSAMYRCASSSYGTGFVDEQFFGPGTRLTVL.

The chain recombines TRBV6-5 with TRBJ1-1; D gene uncertain. This CDR3 contains 14 residues. The V gene lost 4 bases and the J gene lost 1 base, with 10 bases spanning the gap. Germline values: CDR1 MNHEY, CDR2 SVGAGI. CDR3 nucleotides: TGTGCCAGCAGTTCCCGCATCGGGAACACTGAAGCTTTCTTT. It encodes CASSSRIGNTEAFF.

CDR3 DNA sequence: TGTGCCAGCAGTGCGCCGGGACAGGGCAAAGAGACCCAGTACTTC. Translation: CASSAPGQGKETQYF. The V and J genes are TRBV6-5 and TRBJ2-5; TRBD1 aligns across 9 bases. The germline gives CDR1 MNHEY, CDR2 SVGAGI. CDR3 size: 15 residues. V gave up 5 bases and J gave up 3 bases; unmatched junction bases: 7.

This sequence joins TRBV4-1 and TRBJ2-1; a possible D gene is TRBD2 (5 bases). V was pared by 0 bases and J by 1 base, with 7 bases between. The CDR3 totals 15 residues. Germline V gene data show CDR1 as MGHRA and CDR2 as YSYEKL. The CDR3 nucleotides read TGCGCCAGCAGCCAAGAACTAGTTTCCTACAATGAGCAGTTCTTC. This codes for CASSQELVSYNEQFF.

This clone was recorded once. V is TRBV5-4 and J is TRBJ2-1, with D possibly being TRBD1 (6 bases). The germline V and J ends were trimmed by 0 bases and 1 base, with 11 bases remaining between them. This CDR3 spans 16 amino acids. Germline CDR1 and CDR2: SGHNT and YYREEE (reference sequence). This chain's CDR3 is CASSLARDISYNEQFF. In DNA, the CDR3 is TGTGCCAGCAGCTTGGCCCGGGACATTTCCTACAATGAGCAGTTCTTC.

This rearrangement joins TRBV7-8 to TRBJ2-5; D may match TRBD1 or TRBD2 (5 bases each). CDR3 length: 14 residues. V lost 2 bases and J lost 2, with 9 bases in between. Germline lookup yields CDR1 SGHVS and CDR2 FQNEAQ. Written as DNA, the CDR3 is TGTGCCAGCAGCTTACTTGGGGGTCAAGAGACCCAGTACTTC. It encodes CASSLLGGQETQYF.

CDR3 DNA: TGCGCCAGCAGCCTAGGGGAGATAGCGGGGGGCCAAGAGACCCAGTACTTC. This gives the protein CASSLGEIAGGQETQYF. V gene TRBV4-3 combines with J gene TRBJ2-5, with TRBD2 matching 10 bases. J gave up 1 base and V 4 bases, and 9 bases lay outside the gene matches. CDR1 LGHNA and CDR2 YSLEER come from the germline V gene. This CDR3 has 17 amino acids.